This T cell receptor beta chain was retrieved from a study of low-dose radiotherapy and immunotherapy resistance in tumors. The germline V gene encodes CDR1 KGHSH and CDR2 LQKENI. The CDR3 spans 15 residues. With 1 base removed from V and 8 bases from J, the gap between germline ends came to 14 bases. Primers used for first-strand cDNA, a TRAV- and TRBV-specific set, covered both alpha and beta chains. It was with a constant-region primer and a V-primer adapter that TCRs were amplified over 20 PCR cycles. TCRdb called the reads again in MiXCR, with one record for every CDR3 protein. The sample has approximately 9,800 distinct CDR3 sequences; 35% to 50% are singletons. This clonotype has just a few counts.

The genes are TRBV18 and TRBJ1-4, with D maybe TRBD1 (6 bases). This receptor was obtained from a human donor with advanced metastatic prostate, ovarian, gallbladder or colorectal cancer (not recorded which). This table probably holds off-target reads from a library built for another chain. The CDR3 loop is CASSPRRGDGEKLFF. The CDR3 DNA follows: TGTGCCAGCTCACCACGCAGGGGAGACGGGGAAAAACTGTTTTTT.